This T cell receptor (beta chain) was captured by sequencing in a study of blood T cell repertoires in COVID-19. The length of the CDR3 is 15 residues. CDR1 and CDR2 from the germline V gene are MGHRA and YSYEKL. Unmatched junction bases numbered 7, after V lost 5 bases and J lost 4 bases. Sequencing used immunoSEQ multiplex PCR; TCRdb keeps in-frame clones, though not all of them. The sample contains about 82,000 clones, 75% to 85% of which appear only once. This chain joins TRBV4-1 and TRBJ2-3; TRBD1 agrees at 9 bases. The receptor comes from a man in his 60s with COVID-19, enrolled during active disease. The sequencing input was peripheral blood. The CDR3 coding sequence is TGCGCCAGCAGCGCACAGGGGGCGAGGGCAGATACGCAGTATTTT. It codes for CASSAQGARADTQYF.